This T cell receptor (beta chain) is from a study of blood T cell repertoires in COVID-19. Study in general: Samples taken during acute and convalescent COVID-19 were collected in the United States, Italy and Spain. The cDNA or gDNA used as material had been derived from T cells, B-cell-depleted T cells, or PBMCs.

Germline-derived CDR1 and CDR2 are LGHNA and YSLEER. Trimming took off 3 bases at V and 0 bases at J, with 23 bases between the two ends. The CDR3 has 19 amino acids. In the original analysis: It was from reference gene primer amplification that nucleated cell counts were estimated. Assay: immunoSEQ multiplex PCR; the TCRdb copy retains only in-frame clones and omits some. V, J and clone size are those of that table, while D and trimming were read from the DNA. Counted here are roughly 80,000 clones, 88% occurring once; the ten biggest clones make up 5.8%. The J gene is TRBJ1-1, the V gene TRBV4-3; a weak D match, TRBD1 (6 bases). The clonotype was recovered from a man aged 50-60 years with active COVID-19. The sequencing sample was made of peripheral blood. DNA of the CDR3: TGCGCCAGCAGCCACGATTTATACAGGACAGCCGTAATGAACACTGAAGCTTTCTTT. Its protein product is CASSHDLYRTAVMNTEAFF.